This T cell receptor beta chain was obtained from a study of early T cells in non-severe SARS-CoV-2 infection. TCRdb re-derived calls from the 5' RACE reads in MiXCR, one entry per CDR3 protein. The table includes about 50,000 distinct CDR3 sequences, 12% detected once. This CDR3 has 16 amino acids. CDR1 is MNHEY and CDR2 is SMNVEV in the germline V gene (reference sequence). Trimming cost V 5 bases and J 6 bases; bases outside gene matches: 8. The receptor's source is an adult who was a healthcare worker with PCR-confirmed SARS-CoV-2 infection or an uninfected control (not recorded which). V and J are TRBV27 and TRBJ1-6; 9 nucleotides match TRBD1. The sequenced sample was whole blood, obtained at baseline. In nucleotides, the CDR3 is TGTGCCAGCAGTCAGGGGACAGGGATGTCTAATTCACCCCTCCACTTT. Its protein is CASSQGTGMSNSPLHF.